The rows below give T cell receptor beta chains drawn from one sample of a study of blood T cell repertoires in COVID-19. Sequencing was performed with immunoSEQ multiplex PCR; in TCRdb, only in-frame clones are kept and a portion is missing. The table lists about 310,000 clones, about nine tenths of them singletons. Material for sequencing was peripheral blood. The receptors stem from a man aged 50 to 59 with active or convalescent COVID-19. CDR3s include the opening cysteine and the closing phenylalanine or tryptophan.

13	TRBV5-4	TRBJ2-1	CASKQRDSNEQFF
15	TRBV4-3	TRBJ1-6	CASSQETGPHSPLHF
15	TRBV5-1	TRBJ2-7	CASSLPTGGTYEQYF
15	TRBV27	TRBJ2-4	CASSPGQGAKNIQYF
12	TRBV3-1/TRBV3-2	TRBJ2-3	CASSPLGDTQYF
15	TRBV28	TRBJ2-7	CASSFGGQGSYEQYF
13	TRBV19	TRBJ1-3	CASATGRGNTIYF
14	TRBV19	TRBJ2-1	CASRTSESYNEQFF
14	TRBV20-1	TRBJ1-3	CSASRGMDGNTIYF
16	TRBV11-2	TRBJ2-4	CASSIGLAGTKNIQYF
13	TRBV3-1/TRBV3-2	TRBJ2-1	CASSRGTGDEQFF
16	TRBV27	TRBJ1-4	CATKRGGYATNEKLFF
16	TRBV6-5	TRBJ1-1	CASSYSLGKPNTEAFF
15	TRBV21-1	TRBJ1-1	CASSKRTGGLTEAFF
17	TRBV9	TRBJ1-5	CASSPGAGTGGNQPQHF
15	TRBV5-8	TRBJ1-4	CASSLNTGGDEKLFF
12	TRBV29-1	TRBJ2-7	CSVEEREGGQYF
18	TRBV5-8	TRBJ1-3	CASSGYIGQGASGNTIYF
13	TRBV5-1	TRBJ2-7	CASSLTGVDEQYF
14	TRBV30	TRBJ1-2	CAWSVTPGNYGYTF
16	TRBV10-2	TRBJ2-3	CASNPGLAGLPDTQYF
12	TRBV28	TRBJ1-1	CASKGAATEAFF
15	TRBV7-8	TRBJ2-6	CASSSYSSGANVLTF
15	TRBV2	TRBJ1-3	CASSSSRNSGNTIYF
15	TRBV9	TRBJ2-5	CASSVTSGGQETQYF
18	TRBV18	TRBJ1-3	CASSPSGARVYSGNTIYF
14	TRBV9	TRBJ1-2	CASSATGAAYGYTF
16	TRBV28	TRBJ1-3	CASSSVGLSPGNTIYF
14	TRBV6-6	TRBJ2-2	CASTRDRNTGELFF
13	TRBV2	TRBJ2-3	CATRGLGADTQYF
17	TRBV5-6	TRBJ1-4	CASSPRTAPGLGEKLFF
15	TRBV5-4	TRBJ2-1	CASSLALAGYNEQFF
13	TRBV24-1	TRBJ2-3	CATRTESTDTQYF
14	TRBV9	TRBJ2-1	CASSPGRGNNEQFF
21	TRBV9	TRBJ2-3	CASSPRRPAGGSGKSTDTQYF
14	TRBV28	TRBJ2-3	CASSLSVSTDTQYF
15	TRBV19	TRBJ1-1	CASSLQGSLNTEAFF
13	TRBV6-5	TRBJ1-1	CASSYVQDTEAFF
13	TRBV29-1	TRBJ2-7	CSVLTGVSYEQYF
15	TRBV2	TRBJ1-2	CASRPGQGTNYGYTF
18	TRBV7-7	TRBJ2-1	CASSLELGLAGEDNEQFF
16	TRBV27	TRBJ2-4	CASSTSGRGTKNIQYF
13	TRBV7-2	TRBJ2-1	CASSPTYGSGQFF
14	TRBV30	TRBJ1-6	CAWQGAGGNSPLHF
14	TRBV4-3	TRBJ1-2	CASSQGTVNYGYTF
15	TRBV10-3	TRBJ2-3	CATRPRDLRTDTQYF
14	TRBV12-1	TRBJ2-5	CASSSLRDQETQYF
14	TRBV2	TRBJ1-1	CASTATGGDTEAFF
15	TRBV28	TRBJ1-2	CASMVTGQGVRGYTF
16	TRBV5-1	TRBJ2-1	CASSHVRTGSYNEQFF
15	TRBV19	TRBJ1-6	CASRPGGQGYSPLHF
14	TRBV2	TRBJ2-1	CASSWTGQDNEQFF